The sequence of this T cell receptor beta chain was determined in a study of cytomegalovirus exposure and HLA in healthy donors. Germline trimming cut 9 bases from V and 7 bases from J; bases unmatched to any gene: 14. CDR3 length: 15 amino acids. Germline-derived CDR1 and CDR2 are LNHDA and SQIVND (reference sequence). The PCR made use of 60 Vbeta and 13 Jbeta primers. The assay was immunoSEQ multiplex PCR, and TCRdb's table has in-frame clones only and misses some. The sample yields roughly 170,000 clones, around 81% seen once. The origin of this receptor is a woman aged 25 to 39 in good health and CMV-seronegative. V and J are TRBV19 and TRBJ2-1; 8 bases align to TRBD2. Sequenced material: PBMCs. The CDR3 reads CASQLGSSGKNEQFF. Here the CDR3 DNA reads TGTGCCAGCCAGTTGGGTAGTAGCGGGAAAAATGAGCAGTTCTTC.